This entry concerns a single T cell receptor (beta chain). The clone's antigen remains unknown. Base qualities are not recorded, but no much larger clone differs from it by a single base. V loses 0 bases, J loses 1 base, and the germline ends lie 8 bases apart. The CDR3 starts with the cysteine, ends with the phenylalanine, and has 15 residues. Only the CDR3 part of the read is kept: 45 bases, read in frame from the first base. CDR1 and CDR2 were assigned from the germline V gene as SGHRS and YFSETQ. Whole blood was collected in K2EDTA tubes by collaborating institutions according to the institutions' own protocols. Collaborator samples were shipped for TCRbeta analysis as frozen whole blood, isolated PBMCs, or DNA extracted from either sample type. This entry comes from a study of blood T cell repertoires in COVID-19 (dated by TCRdb to about 2020). Context from the whole study: Samples from collaborators originated in the United States, Italy and Spain and spanned both the acute and convalescent phases of COVID-19. The material from the prospective study consisted of cDNA or gDNA derived from T cells, B-cell-depleted T cells, or PBMCs. The repertoires were released in a freely available public database intended as a resource for research on the immune response to SARS-CoV-2. A de-identified subject ID, COVID-19 status, age in years and sex were almost always included in the sample metadata. The samples were drawn from two sources: the first 160 participants of the ongoing ImmuneRACE study, and fewer than 1,500 subjects contributed by 6 global collaborators. Deeply sampled blood TCRbeta repertoires from subjects exposed to, actively infected with, or recovered from COVID-19 were included in the dataset. Where available, HLA class I and class II types were taken from metadata supplied by the sample provider and were not determined by assay-based typing.

TCRbeta CDR3 regions were amplified from genomic DNA using the immunoSEQ Assay, a bias-controlled multiplex PCR. Per the authors' processing: The number of nucleated cells in each sample was estimated from the amplification of reference gene primers within the assay. To quantify the absolute abundance of each unique TCRbeta CDR3 rearrangement, sequence reads were collapsed and filtered. For each sample, productive Simpson clonality was calculated as the square root of Simpson's diversity index over productive rearrangements. TCRdb's version of the immuneACCESS table is confined to in-frame rearrangements and falls short of the full clone set. An unresolved V gene accounts for under half of the shortfall where checked; the remainder is of unknown origin. The V and J calls and clone size were taken over from that table, and D and trimming were inferred from the DNA. For this sample the table gives some 370,000 clones, of which roughly 90% were detected only once. The leading ten clones occupy around 7% of the sample.

Overall study outcomes, separate from this receptor: The amount of clinical and demographic metadata varied by source and participant and was provided uncurated.

The sequenced sample was peripheral blood. This clonotype was sampled from a man aged 18 to 29 with active or convalescent COVID-19. Rearrangement joined TRBV5-1 to TRBJ1-3, and TRBD1 may be the D gene, going by 6 matching bases. In nucleotides, the sequence is TGCGCCAGCAGCTTGGACAGGGCGTCTGGAAACACCATATATTTT. The encoded protein is CASSLDRASGNTIYF.